The 20 T cell receptor beta chains reported below all come from one sample, sequenced in a study of T cell responses to AZD1222 COVID-19 vaccine (dated by TCRdb to the early 2020s). Libraries were prepared through the immunoSEQ multiplex PCR assay. This is the immuneACCESS table as TCRdb keeps it, with only in-frame sequences that have V and J called. A part of the clones is gone; compared with another copy, unresolved V genes explain less than half, and the rest is unexplained. The sample profile shows roughly 93,000 clones; about 92% of them were found once. The ten biggest clones cover approximately 5.3% of the sample. The intended sense of this specimen's time point label: about 28 days (+/-7) after the second vaccine dose. The source material was peripheral blood, sampled 28 days after the second AZD1222 dose. Every receptor here comes from an adult who received the AZD1222 COVID-19 vaccine.

This clone was detected only a few times. The CDR3 region is CASSQDWQGQAKNIQYF. CDR3 DNA sequence: TGTGCCAGCAGCCAAGATTGGCAGGGCCAAGCCAAAAACATTCAGTACTTC. The chain carries TRBV4-2 and TRBJ2-4; D may be TRBD1 (5 bases). There are 17 residues in the CDR3. V dropped 0 bases and J dropped 0 bases, with 12 bases sitting between them. In germline, CDR1 is LGHNA, CDR2 YNFKEQ.

The chain carries TRBV28 and TRBJ1-1, with a tentative D call TRBD1 (6 bases). In germline, CDR1 is MDHEN, CDR2 SYDVKM. The ends were cut back, 8 bases at V and 2 bases at J, with 12 bases in the middle. The CDR3 extends over 13 amino acids. Here the CDR3 DNA reads TGTGCCAGCCTTCGACAGGTAAACACTGAAGCTTTCTTT. Translation gives CASLRQVNTEAFF.

The chain's CDR3 is CASSLRESTYNSPLHF. Written as DNA, the CDR3 is TGCGCCAGCAGTCTAAGGGAGTCCACCTATAATTCACCCCTCCACTTT. The J gene is TRBJ1-6, the V gene TRBV4-1, with D unclear. Germline V lookup: CDR1 MGHRA, CDR2 YSYEKL. The CDR3 is 16 amino acids. Trimming pared 6 bases from V and 2 bases from J, leaving 14 bases between.

The rearrangement joins TRBV12-5 to TRBJ2-5; D may match TRBD1 or TRBD2 (5 bases each). CDR3 size: 18 residues. The germline CDR1 and CDR2 sequences are LGHNT and FRNRAP. The V end was cut by 1 base, the J end by 4 bases, with 22 bases between. Here the CDR3 DNA reads TGTGCTAGTGGTTTGGGAGGGGATACCTGGGAGTTTGGAGAGACCCAGTACTTC. Its protein product is CASGLGGDTWEFGETQYF.

The V gene is TRBV10-3, the J gene TRBJ2-3, with 11 bases fitting TRBD1. This CDR3 has 16 amino acids. Looked up from germline, CDR1 is ENHRY and CDR2 is SYGVKD. V dropped 6 bases and J dropped 2; count of bases not matched to a gene: 7. Written as DNA, the CDR3 is TGTGCCATCAGCCCTAGGGGACAGGGGGTCACAGATACGCAGTATTTT. Protein: CAISPRGQGVTDTQYF.

J is TRBJ1-3 and V is TRBV6-5; 8 positions match TRBD1. Trimming took 0 bases from V and 7 from J; bases not matched to a gene: 2. The CDR3 runs to 14 residues. Germline V CDR1 and CDR2: MNHEY, SVGAGI. This CDR3 is CASSYSRQGNTIYF. In nucleotides, the CDR3 is TGTGCCAGCAGTTACTCCCGACAGGGGAACACCATATATTTT.

The rearrangement joins TRBV6-1 to TRBJ1-6; TRBD1 is a possible D gene (5 bases). Germline V gene data show CDR1 as MNHNS and CDR2 as SASEGT. The CDR3 runs to 16 residues. Deletions cut 2 bases from V and 8 bases from J, with 16 bases between. As DNA, the CDR3 is TGTGCCAGCAGTGAATATGCCTTCGGGGGTGATTCACCCCTCCACTTT. Protein sequence: CASSEYAFGGDSPLHF.

The chain is built from TRBV4-1 and TRBJ1-5; D is undetermined. CDR1 is MGHRA and CDR2 is YSYEKL in the germline V gene. The CDR3 runs to 13 residues. V lost 0 bases, J lost 7 bases, and 7 bases lay in between. The CDR3 is CASSQDLGQPQHF. The CDR3 DNA is TGCGCCAGCAGCCAAGATCTGGGCCAGCCCCAGCATTTT.

V and J are TRBV19 and TRBJ2-7; perhaps TRBD1 as D (5 bases). Between the trimmed V and J ends, which lost 3 bases and 3 bases, there was a span of 15 bases. CDR3 size: 15 residues. The germline V gene has CDR1 LNHDA and CDR2 SQIVND (reference sequence). In DNA, the CDR3 is TGTGCCAGTAGTATTATGGGTGACAGTTACTACGAGCAGTACTTC. Its translation is CASSIMGDSYYEQYF.

This rearrangement joins TRBV5-4 to TRBJ2-1; 11 positions match TRBD1. The length of the CDR3 is 14 residues. V lost 4 bases, J lost 8 bases, and 5 bases stayed unmatched. Germline CDR1 reads SGHNT; CDR2 reads YYREEE (reference sequence). The CDR3 loop is CASSPGQGGHEQFF. CDR3 sequence (DNA): TGTGCCAGCAGCCCGGGACAGGGGGGGCATGAGCAGTTCTTC. Supplemented by reference TRBV5-4 and TRBJ2-1, the full variable domain reads ETGVTQSPTHLIKTRGQQVTLRCSSQSGHNTVSWYQQALGQGPQFIFQYYREEENGRGNFPPRFSGLQFPNYSSELNVNALELDDSALYLCASSPGQGGHEQFFGPGTRLTVL.

In this sample, this clone turned up once. The chain combines TRBV4-3 with TRBJ2-2; no clear D gene. This CDR3 is 14 amino acids long. V lost 0 bases and J 5 bases, leaving 7 bases between the germline ends. CDR1 is LGHNA and CDR2 is YSLEER in the germline V gene. The CDR3 loop is CASSQDWLTGELFF. The CDR3 DNA sequence: TGCGCCAGCAGCCAAGATTGGCTTACCGGGGAGCTGTTTTTT.

V and J are TRBV11-2 and TRBJ1-3; perhaps TRBD1 as D (6 bases). With 1 base removed from V and 5 bases from J, the gap between germline ends came to 12 bases. This CDR3 contains 15 residues. The germline V gene encodes CDR1 SGHAT and CDR2 FQNNGV. CDR3 loop: CASSLAPGARNTIYF. CDR3 sequence (DNA): TGTGCCAGCAGCTTAGCACCGGGGGCGAGAAACACCATATATTTT.

Turning to this clone: At one end, the junction sequence differs from germline, possibly due to a read error. J is TRBJ2-1 and V is TRBV7-7, with D maybe TRBD1 (5 bases). The CDR3 is made up of 16 amino acids. Germline V lookup: CDR1 SSHAT, CDR2 FNYEAQ (reference sequence). The CDR3: CASSLTRAGSYNEQFF. In DNA, the CDR3 is TGTGCTAGCAGCTTAACCAGGGCAGGGTCCTACAATGAGCAGTTCTTC. The full variable domain, rest sourced from reference TRBV7-7 and TRBJ2-1, is GAGVSQSPRYKVTKRGQDVTLRCDPISSHATLYWYQQALGQGPEFLTYFNYEAQPDKSGLPSDRFSAERPEGSISTLTIQRTEQRDSAMYRCASSLTRAGSYNEQFFGPGTRLTVL.

The chain uses TRBV10-3 and TRBJ1-2, with 7 bases matching TRBD1. The ends lost 5 bases at V and 2 bases at J; junction bases unmatched: 8. The CDR3 spans 15 residues. Germline CDR1 and CDR2: ENHRY and SYGVKD. This CDR3 reads CAISRDDRVNYGYTF. The CDR3 DNA reads as TGTGCCATCAGTAGAGACGACAGGGTGAACTATGGCTACACCTTC.

J is TRBJ1-5 and V is TRBV7-9; 7 bases agree with TRBD1. CDR1 is SEHNR and CDR2 is FQNEAQ in the germline V gene (reference sequence). CDR3 size: 15 residues. The junction had 7 bases not matched to a gene; V was cut back by 4 bases and J by 4 bases. CDR3 residues: CASSSTGPGNQPQHF. The CDR3 region has the DNA TGTGCCAGCAGCTCGACAGGGCCAGGGAATCAGCCCCAGCATTTT. Combining the CDR3 with reference TRBV7-9 and TRBJ1-5 gives the whole variable domain DTGVSQNPRHKITKRGQNVTFRCDPISEHNRLYWYRQTLGQGPEFLTYFQNEAQLEKSRLLSDRFSAERPKGSFSTLEIQRTEQGDSAMYLCASSSTGPGNQPQHFGDGTRLSIL.

The V call is TRBV3-1 (or the pseudogene TRBV3-2), the J call TRBJ2-7, with D tentatively TRBD1 or TRBD2 (6 bases each). The V gene's germline CDR1 is LGHDT and CDR2 YNNKEL (reference sequence). The CDR3 is made up of 12 amino acids. The germline V and J ends were trimmed by 2 bases and 5 bases, with 7 bases remaining between them. The CDR3 sequence: CASSQRGDEQYF. CDR3 sequence (DNA): TGTGCCAGCAGCCAAAGGGGGGACGAGCAGTACTTC.

The gene calls are TRBV5-1 and TRBJ2-7; weak D call: TRBD1 (5 bases). Per the germline V gene, CDR1 is SGHRS and CDR2 is YFSETQ. The germline V and J ends were trimmed by 4 bases and 2 bases, with 10 bases remaining between them. This CDR3 is built from 13 residues. CDR3: CASSIRQTYEQYF. The CDR3 region has the DNA TGCGCCAGCAGCATAAGACAGACCTACGAGCAGTACTTC.

This chain uses TRBV4-3 with TRBJ1-4; 7 positions match TRBD1. Germline-derived CDR1 and CDR2 are LGHNA and YSLEER. This CDR3 has 14 residues. J lost 5 bases, V lost 3 bases, and 3 bases had no gene match. The chain's CDR3 is CASSQAGGNEKLFF. The CDR3 DNA sequence: TGCGCCAGCAGCCAGGCAGGGGGAAATGAAAAACTGTTTTTT.

The chain employs TRBV7-6 and TRBJ2-3, with TRBD2 matching 12 bases. Germline CDR1 reads SGHVS; CDR2 reads FNYEAQ. The ends lost 3 bases at V and 2 bases at J; junction bases unmatched: 3. CDR3 length: 16 amino acids. CDR3 coding DNA: TGTGCCAGCAGCTTCCGACTAGCGGGGGCCACAGATACGCAGTATTTT. It specifies CASSFRLAGATDTQYF.

The rearrangement links TRBV6-1 to TRBJ2-7; possibly TRBD1 or TRBD2 for D (5 bases each). The CDR3 loop spans 14 amino acids. CDR1 is MNHNS, CDR2 SASEGT, per germline. V lost 1 base and J lost 2, with 9 bases in between. Here the CDR3 reads CASSEEMGPYEQYF. The DNA of the CDR3 is TGTGCCAGCAGTGAAGAAATGGGACCCTACGAGCAGTACTTC.